This T cell receptor beta chain emerged from a study of cytomegalovirus exposure and HLA in healthy donors. Study-level findings and limits: First-cohort TCR clusters were later found to tend to co-occur in the 120 or so validation repertoires. Researchers counted around 150 TCR beta chains as cytomegalovirus-associated.

Points on this clone: The antigen remains undetermined.

Only in-frame clones appear in the TCRdb table, and some are missing; sequencing was by immunoSEQ multiplex PCR. Seen here are about 63,000 clones, around 90% observed once, and the top ten hold 1% to 1.5%. The sequenced sample was PBMCs. The sequence came from a woman aged 18-29 years in good health and CMV-seronegative.

In DNA, the CDR3 is TGTGCCAGCAGCTTAGAGTACAGGACAGATAACACCGGGGAGCTGTTTTTT. Its protein is CASSLEYRTDNTGELFF. V is TRBV7-9 and J is TRBJ2-2; D is possibly TRBD1 (6 bases). The V end was cut by 1 base, the J end by 2 bases, with 14 bases between. This CDR3 comprises 17 residues. The germline V gene encodes CDR1 SEHNR and CDR2 FQNEAQ (reference sequence).